The sequence of this T cell receptor (beta chain) was determined in a study of cytomegalovirus exposure and HLA in healthy donors. Overall study results and limits: What TCR beta sequences reportedly achieved was accurate prediction of HLA-A and HLA-B alleles in most subjects.

The CDR3 is 18 amino acids. Germline V gene sequence: CDR1 SGHRS, CDR2 YFSETQ. With V trimmed by 4 bases and J by 2 bases, 11 bases remained unmatched. The primer mix had 60 Vbeta and 13 Jbeta primers. Libraries were prepared by immunoSEQ multiplex PCR; TCRdb keeps only in-frame clonotypes and omits some of them. The sample lists roughly 100,000 clones, roughly four fifths occurring once. Turning to this clone: Its antigen is still unknown.

The sequenced material came from PBMCs. This sequence joins TRBV5-1 and TRBJ2-2; the match to TRBD2 covers 10 bases. This receptor was obtained from a middle-aged man in good health and CMV-seronegative. This CDR3 is CASSTEGLADFNTGELFF. In DNA, the CDR3 is TGCGCCAGCAGCACCGAAGGACTAGCGGACTTTAACACCGGGGAGCTGTTTTTT.